This T cell receptor (beta chain) was captured in a study of cytomegalovirus exposure and HLA in healthy donors. A few counts support this clone. Its target is unknown. Study-wide findings and caveats: An analysis done earlier found most TCR beta V segments productive about 90% or about 30% of the time.

Vbeta (60) and Jbeta (13) primers were used in the PCR. The protocol was immunoSEQ multiplex PCR, while the TCRdb copy is restricted to in-frame clones and leaves out a portion. Here the sample spans more than 90,000 clones, over 55% being singletons. Trimming cost V 1 base and J 4 bases, with 13 bases left between them. Germline-derived CDR1 and CDR2 are MNHNS and SASEGT. The CDR3 loop spans 15 amino acids. This chain uses TRBV6-1 with TRBJ1-1, with no clear D. The receptor's source is a boy aged 10-17 years in good health and CMV-seropositive. The sample taken for sequencing was PBMCs. The DNA for the CDR3 is TGTGCCAGCAGTGAAGTGCGGTTCCCCGGCACTGAAGCTTTCTTT. It encodes CASSEVRFPGTEAFF.